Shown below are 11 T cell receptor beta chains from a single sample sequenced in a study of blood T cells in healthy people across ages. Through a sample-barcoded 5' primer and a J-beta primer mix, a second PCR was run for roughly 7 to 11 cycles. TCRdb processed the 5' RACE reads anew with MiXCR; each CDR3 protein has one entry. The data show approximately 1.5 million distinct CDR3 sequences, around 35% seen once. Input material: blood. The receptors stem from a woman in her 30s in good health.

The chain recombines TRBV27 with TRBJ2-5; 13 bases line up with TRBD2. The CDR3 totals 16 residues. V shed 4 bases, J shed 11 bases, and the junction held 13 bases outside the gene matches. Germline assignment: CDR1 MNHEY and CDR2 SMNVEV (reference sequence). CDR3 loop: CASSSLTSGRYNEQYF. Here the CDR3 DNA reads TGTGCCAGCAGTTCCCTGACTAGCGGGAGGTACAATGAGCAGTACTTC.

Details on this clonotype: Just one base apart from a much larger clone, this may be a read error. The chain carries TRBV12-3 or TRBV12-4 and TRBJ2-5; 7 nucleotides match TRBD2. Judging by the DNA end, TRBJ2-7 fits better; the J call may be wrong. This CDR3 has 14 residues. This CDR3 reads CASSRGMGGDEQYF. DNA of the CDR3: TGTGCCAGCAGTAGAGGGATGGGAGGGGACGAGCAGTACTTC.

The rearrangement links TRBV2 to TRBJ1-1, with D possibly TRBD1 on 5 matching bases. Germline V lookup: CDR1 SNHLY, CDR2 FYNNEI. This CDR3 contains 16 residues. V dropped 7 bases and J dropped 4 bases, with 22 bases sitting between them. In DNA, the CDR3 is TGTGCCAGCACTGGGAGGGGTAATGTAAGGGCCACTGAAGCTTTCTTT. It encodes CASTGRGNVRATEAFF.

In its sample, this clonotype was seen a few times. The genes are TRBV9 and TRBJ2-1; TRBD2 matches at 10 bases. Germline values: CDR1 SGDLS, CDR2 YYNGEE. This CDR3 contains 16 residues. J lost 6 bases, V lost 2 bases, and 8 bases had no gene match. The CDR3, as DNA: TGTGCCAGCAGCGTGGGCCCGGGACTAGCGCTCAATGAGCAGTTCTTC. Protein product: CASSVGPGLALNEQFF. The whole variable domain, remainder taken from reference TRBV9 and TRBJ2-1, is DSGVTQTPKHLITATGQRVTLRCSPRSGDLSVYWYQQSLDQGLQFLIQYYNGEERAKGNILERFSAQQFPDLHSELNLSSLELGDSALYFCASSVGPGLALNEQFFGPGTRLTVL.

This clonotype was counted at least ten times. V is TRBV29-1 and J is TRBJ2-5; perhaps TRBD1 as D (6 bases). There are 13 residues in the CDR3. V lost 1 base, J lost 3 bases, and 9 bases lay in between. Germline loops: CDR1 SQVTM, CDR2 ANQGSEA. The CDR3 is CSVEVNREETQYF. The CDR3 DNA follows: TGCAGCGTTGAAGTTAACAGGGAAGAGACCCAGTACTTC.

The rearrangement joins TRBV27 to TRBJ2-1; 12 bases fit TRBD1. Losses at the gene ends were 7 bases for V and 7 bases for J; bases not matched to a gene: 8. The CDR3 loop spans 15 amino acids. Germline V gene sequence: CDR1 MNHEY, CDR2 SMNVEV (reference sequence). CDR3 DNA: TGTGCCAGCACCTCAGGGACAGGGGGCGGGAATGAGCAGTTCTTC. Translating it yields CASTSGTGGGNEQFF.

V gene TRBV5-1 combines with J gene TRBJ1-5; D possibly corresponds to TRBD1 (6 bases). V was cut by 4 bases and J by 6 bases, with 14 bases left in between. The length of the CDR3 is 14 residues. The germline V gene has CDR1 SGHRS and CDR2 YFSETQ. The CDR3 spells CASSRAGGGQPQHF. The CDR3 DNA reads TGCGCCAGCAGCCGGGCGGGGGGCGGTCAGCCCCAGCATTTT.

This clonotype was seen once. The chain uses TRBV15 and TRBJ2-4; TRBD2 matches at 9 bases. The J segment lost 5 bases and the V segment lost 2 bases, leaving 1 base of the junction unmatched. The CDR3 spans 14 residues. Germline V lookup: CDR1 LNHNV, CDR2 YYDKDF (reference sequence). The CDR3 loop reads CATSRRLAENIQYF. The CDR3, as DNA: TGTGCCACCAGCAGAAGACTAGCGGAAAACATTCAGTACTTC. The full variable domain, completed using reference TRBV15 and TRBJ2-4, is DAMVIQNPRYQVTQFGKPVTLSCSQTLNHNVMYWYQQKSSQAPKLLFHYYDKDFNNEADTPDNFQSRRPNTSFCFLDIRSPGLGDTAMYLCATSRRLAENIQYFGAGTRLSVL.

The CDR3 DNA follows: TGCAGTGCTCCTCTGGTGGACAGGGCTCATGGCTACACCTTC. This translates into CSAPLVDRAHGYTF. The V gene is TRBV20-1, the J gene TRBJ1-2; 8 nucleotides align to TRBD1. V lost 5 bases and J lost 6; bases outside the gene matches: 11. Germline V gene sequence: CDR1 DFQATT, CDR2 SNEGSKA (reference sequence). This CDR3 has 14 residues.

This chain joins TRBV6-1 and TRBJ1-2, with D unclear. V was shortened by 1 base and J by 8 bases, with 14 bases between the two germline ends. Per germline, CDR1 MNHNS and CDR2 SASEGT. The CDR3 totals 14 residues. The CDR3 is CASSEGVAAGGYTF. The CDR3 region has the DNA TGTGCCAGCAGTGAAGGAGTAGCGGCGGGGGGCTACACCTTC.

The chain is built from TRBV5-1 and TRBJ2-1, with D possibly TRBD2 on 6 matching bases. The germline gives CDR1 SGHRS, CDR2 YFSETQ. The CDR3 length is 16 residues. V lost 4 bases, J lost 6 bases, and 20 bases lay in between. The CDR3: CASSLEGDYSFNEQFF. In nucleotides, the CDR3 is TGCGCCAGCAGCCTGGAGGGCGATTATTCTTTCAATGAGCAGTTCTTC. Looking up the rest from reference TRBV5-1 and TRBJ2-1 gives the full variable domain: KAGVTQTPRYLIKTRGQQVTLSCSPISGHRSVSWYQQTPGQGLQFLFEYFSETQRNKGNFPGRFSGRQFSNSRSEMNVSTLELGDSALYLCASSLEGDYSFNEQFFGPGTRLTVL.